The 32 T cell receptor beta chains presented below share a single source sample, sequenced in a study of OX40 agonist ivuxolimab in advanced cancers. Some clones are missing from TCRdb's copy, which holds only in-frame ones; the method was immunoSEQ multiplex PCR. The sample holds 30,000 to 45,000 clones; 82% are singletons and the top ten take about 1.8%. This sample comprised CD4+ or CD8+ T cells sorted from blood, obtained in a trial of the OX40 agonist ivuxolimab. The source of these receptors is an adult with an advanced solid tumor such as melanoma, head and neck, liver or kidney cancer.

This chain connects TRBV4-3 to TRBJ1-2; D perhaps matches TRBD1 (5 bases). Germline values: CDR1 LGHNA, CDR2 YSLEER. Trimming cost V 0 bases and J 2 bases, with 10 bases left between them. CDR3 length: 15 residues. The DNA of the CDR3 is TGCGCCAGCAGCCAAGATTTCGGGGGGAACTATGGCTACACCTTC. Translating it yields CASSQDFGGNYGYTF.

V and J are TRBV7-9 and TRBJ1-2, with D perhaps TRBD1 (5 bases). The CDR3 covers 13 residues. Per the germline V gene, CDR1 is SEHNR and CDR2 is FQNEAQ (reference sequence). Between the trimmed V and J ends, which lost 1 base and 3 bases, there was a span of 6 bases. Here the CDR3 DNA reads TGTGCCAGCAGCTTAGGAGGGGACTATGGCTACACCTTC. It is translated as CASSLGGDYGYTF.

Of note for this clone: The junction shows a germline mismatch at one end, possibly a read error. J is TRBJ2-1 and V is TRBV7-7; D call uncertain. The germline CDR1 and CDR2 sequences are SSHAT and FNYEAQ (reference sequence). The CDR3 spans 14 residues. The CDR3 DNA follows: TGTGCTAGCAGCTCTAGACCCAGTTCCAATGAGCAGTTCTTC. Amino acid sequence: CASSSRPSSNEQFF.

The rearrangement uses TRBV12-5 and TRBJ2-1; TRBD2 agrees at 13 bases. The CDR3 runs 14 residues. The V and J ends lost 5 bases and 9 bases, in that order; junction bases with no gene match: 4. CDR1 is LGHNT, CDR2 FRNRAP, per germline. The CDR3 is CASGGLAGEGEQFF. For the CDR3, the DNA is TGTGCTAGTGGTGGACTAGCGGGGGAGGGTGAGCAGTTCTTC.

V gene TRBV5-5 combines with J gene TRBJ2-5; no clear D gene. CDR3 length: 13 residues. The germline V gene encodes CDR1 SGHKS and CDR2 YYEKEE (reference sequence). Trimming took 0 bases from V and 4 from J, leaving 7 bases between them. The CDR3 bases are TGTGCCAGCAGCTTGGCCCCAGCAGAGACCCAGTACTTC. It specifies CASSLAPAETQYF.

This clone was counted between two and nine times. This chain joins TRBV30 and TRBJ2-2; D not resolved. Trimming left V 1 base short and J 5 bases short, with 8 bases between. This CDR3 has 13 residues. The germline CDR1 and CDR2 sequences are GTSNPN and SVGIG (reference sequence). The CDR3, as DNA: TGTGCCTGGAGTGGGTTCGTAACCGGGGAGCTGTTTTTT. Translation gives CAWSGFVTGELFF.

This chain connects TRBV29-1 to TRBJ2-5, with 10 bases that match TRBD2. The J segment lost 3 bases and the V segment lost 8 bases, leaving 3 bases of the junction unmatched. The CDR3 is made up of 12 amino acids. The germline gives CDR1 SQVTM, CDR2 ANQGSEA. CDR3 in amino acids: CSQGLAEETQYF. The CDR3, as DNA: TGCAGCCAAGGACTAGCGGAAGAGACCCAGTACTTC.

The chain couples TRBV9 to TRBJ1-2; 8 bases match TRBD1. Trimming removed 5 bases from V and 4 bases from J; junction bases left unmatched: 4. The CDR3 is made up of 13 amino acids. CDR1 is SGDLS, CDR2 YYNGEE, per germline. The CDR3 bases are TGTGCCAGCAGGGCCGGGACAGGCTATGGCTACACCTTC. Its protein is CASRAGTGYGYTF.

The chain joins TRBV6-6 to TRBJ2-5, with D perhaps matching TRBD1 (6 bases). TRBJ2-7 explains the end of the DNA better; the J call may be wrong. This CDR3 has 13 amino acids. The germline CDR1 and CDR2 sequences are MNHNY and SVGAGI (reference sequence). CDR3 loop: CASRTVSSYEQYF. The CDR3 region has the DNA TGTGCCAGCCGGACAGTTAGCTCCTACGAGCAGTACTTC.

The J gene is TRBJ2-7, the V gene TRBV18; tentatively, D is TRBD1 (6 bases). Trimming shortened V by 1 base and J by 5 bases, and 9 bases separated the two germline ends. In germline, CDR1 is KGHSH, CDR2 LQKENI. The CDR3 loop spans 13 amino acids. The CDR3 DNA sequence: TGTGCCAGCTCACCACGCAGGGGCCACGAGCAGTACTTC. It yields the protein CASSPRRGHEQYF.

This clone was seen only once. The rearrangement uses TRBV5-6 and TRBJ2-7, with TRBD1 matching over 8 bases. The CDR3 contains 14 residues. The V and J ends lost 4 bases and 3 bases, in that order; junction bases with no gene match: 6. The germline CDR1 and CDR2 sequences are SGHDT and YYEEEE. CDR3 in DNA: TGTGCCAGCAGCCTCGGGGACAGGAACTACGAGCAGTACTTC. Amino acid sequence: CASSLGDRNYEQYF.

This clone was seen a few times. This chain uses TRBV10-3 with TRBJ1-2, with D unresolved. The ends were cut back, 4 bases at V and 4 bases at J, with 4 bases in the middle. Looked up from germline, CDR1 is ENHRY and CDR2 is SYGVKD. This CDR3 has 11 amino acids. The CDR3 DNA reads as TGTGCCATCAGTGGCGGCTATGGCTACACCTTC. It is translated as CAISGGYGYTF.

This CDR3 is CASSSGLAGGPGTGELFF. DNA for the CDR3: TGCGCCAGCAGCTCCGGACTAGCGGGGGGGCCGGGCACCGGGGAGCTGTTTTTT. The chain carries TRBV5-1 and TRBJ2-2; TRBD2 agrees at 15 bases. V lost 3 bases to trimming and J lost 4 bases; unmatched junction nucleotides: 7. CDR3 size: 18 residues. CDR1 and CDR2 (germline): SGHRS, YFSETQ. The whole variable domain, filled in from reference TRBV5-1 and TRBJ2-2, reads KAGVTQTPRYLIKTRGQQVTLSCSPISGHRSVSWYQQTPGQGLQFLFEYFSETQRNKGNFPGRFSGRQFSNSRSEMNVSTLELGDSALYLCASSSGLAGGPGTGELFFGEGSRLTVL.

The chain employs TRBV19 and TRBJ1-5; weak D call: TRBD1 (5 bases). The CDR3 runs to 14 residues. The V gene lost 7 bases and the J gene lost 5 bases, with 15 bases spanning the gap. Germline CDR1 reads LNHDA; CDR2 reads SQIVND (reference sequence). CDR3 DNA sequence: TGTGCCAGTAACGCTTTTGAGGGGTATCAGCCCCAGCATTTT. It is translated as CASNAFEGYQPQHF.

The chain links TRBV7-8 to TRBJ1-1; possible D gene TRBD1, 6 bases. The germline V gene encodes CDR1 SGHVS and CDR2 FQNEAQ. Between the trimmed V and J ends, which lost 3 bases and 11 bases, there was a span of 19 bases. The CDR3 has 14 residues. This chain's CDR3 is CASSLATGTLVAFF. The CDR3 bases are TGTGCCAGCAGCTTGGCTACAGGGACATTGGTCGCTTTCTTT.

This clone turned up a few times. J is TRBJ2-1 and V is TRBV12-5; no clear D. The CDR3 has 15 amino acids. V lost 5 bases, J lost 4 bases, and 15 bases lay in between. The germline V gene has CDR1 LGHNT and CDR2 FRNRAP. This CDR3 is CASGLYVGLYNEQFF. CDR3 sequence (DNA): TGTGCTAGTGGTCTCTATGTGGGTTTGTACAATGAGCAGTTCTTC.

The rearrangement joins TRBV6-4 to TRBJ2-2; 11 nucleotides align to TRBD2. The CDR3 spans 18 residues. Germline V CDR1 and CDR2: MRHNA, SNTAGT. V shed 0 bases, J shed 4 bases, and the junction held 7 bases outside the gene matches. The CDR3 DNA sequence: TGTGCCAGCAGTGACTCTTTCATAGCGGGGGGGCGCACCGGGGAGCTGTTTTTT. It specifies CASSDSFIAGGRTGELFF.

The chain has TRBV6-6 and TRBJ2-1; D might be TRBD1 or TRBD2, each matching 5 bases. The germline gives CDR1 MNHNY, CDR2 SVGAGI (reference sequence). The CDR3 extends over 14 amino acids. The ends were cut back, 6 bases at V and 4 bases at J, with 13 bases in the middle. CDR3 region: CASSQIWGYNEQFF. CDR3 in DNA: TGTGCCAGCAGCCAGATTTGGGGGTACAATGAGCAGTTCTTC.

This clone was observed once. V gene TRBV6-5 combines with J gene TRBJ1-1; D gene ambiguous. The V gene lost 2 bases and the J gene lost 4 bases, with 14 bases spanning the gap. Germline V gives CDR1 MNHEY, CDR2 SVGAGI. CDR3 size: 15 residues. CDR3 loop: CASSYAGRIGTEAFF. The CDR3 region has the DNA TGTGCCAGCAGTTACGCTGGACGGATCGGCACTGAAGCTTTCTTT.

This clone appeared once. This chain connects TRBV15 to TRBJ1-2, with D unclear. The CDR3 sequence is 13 residues long. CDR1 is LNHNV, CDR2 YYDKDF, per germline (reference sequence). Trimming cost V 0 bases and J 4 bases, with 6 bases left between them. The CDR3 region is CATSRDRAYGYTF. Written as DNA, the CDR3 is TGTGCCACCAGCAGAGATCGGGCCTATGGCTACACCTTC.

This clone was found a few times. The chain has TRBV19 and TRBJ2-1; the D is unclear. The length of the CDR3 is 13 residues. Germline lookup yields CDR1 LNHDA and CDR2 SQIVND (reference sequence). With 5 bases removed from V and 4 bases from J, the gap between germline ends came to 9 bases. CDR3 nucleotide sequence: TGTGCCAGTAGTGTTACGTCGTACAATGAGCAGTTCTTC. As protein: CASSVTSYNEQFF.

The V gene is TRBV9, the J gene TRBJ2-2; 8 positions match TRBD2. Per germline, CDR1 SGDLS and CDR2 YYNGEE. Losses at the gene ends were 0 bases for V and 4 bases for J; bases not matched to a gene: 5. The CDR3 extends over 16 amino acids. The CDR3 sequence is CASSVEASGGTGELFF. The CDR3 DNA sequence: TGTGCCAGCAGCGTAGAGGCCAGCGGGGGCACCGGGGAGCTGTTTTTT.

This clone showed up just a few times. This chain links TRBV29-1 with TRBJ2-3; D possibly corresponds to TRBD2 (5 bases). The CDR3 contains 13 residues. Per germline, CDR1 SQVTM and CDR2 ANQGSEA. Trimming removed 2 bases at V and 0 bases at J, with 6 bases between. CDR3 sequence: CSVERGSTDTQYF. In nucleotides, the CDR3 is TGCAGCGTTGAAAGAGGGAGCACAGATACGCAGTATTTT.

The J gene is TRBJ1-1, the V gene TRBV11-3, with TRBD1 as a possible D gene (6 bases). Germline CDR1 is SGHNT and CDR2 is YENEEA. Trimming left V 5 bases short and J 6 bases short, with 16 bases between. There are 14 residues in the CDR3. CDR3 nucleotides: TGTGCCAGCAGCCCCGGACGGGGGCACGCTGAAGCTTTCTTT. Translation: CASSPGRGHAEAFF.

V is TRBV7-8 and J is TRBJ2-3; D unresolved. Trimming took off 1 base at V and 0 bases at J, with 5 bases between the two ends. The V gene's germline CDR1 is SGHVS and CDR2 FQNEAQ. This CDR3 region has 14 residues. The CDR3 here is CASSLGISTDTQYF. The CDR3 DNA follows: TGTGCCAGCAGCTTAGGTATTAGCACAGATACGCAGTATTTT.

The V gene is TRBV7-2, the J gene TRBJ1-1; no clear D gene. The ends were cut back, 2 bases at V and 2 bases at J, with 0 bases in the middle. The CDR3 totals 11 residues. Looked up from germline, CDR1 is SGHTA and CDR2 is FQGNSA. The CDR3 region is CASSLNTEAFF. DNA of the CDR3: TGTGCCAGCAGCTTAAACACTGAAGCTTTCTTT.

In its sample, this clone was seen a few times. This chain connects TRBV6-6 to TRBJ1-5; D is perhaps TRBD1 (5 bases). Germline CDR1 MNHNY, CDR2 SVGAGI (reference sequence). The CDR3 sequence is 14 residues long. Trimming cost V 2 bases and J 5 bases, with 10 bases left between them. The CDR3 coding sequence is TGTGCCAGCAGTTACATCGGGGACGATCAGCCCCAGCATTTT. Translated: CASSYIGDDQPQHF.

The V gene is TRBV6-1, the J gene TRBJ1-1; possibly TRBD1 for D (6 bases). Germline V gene sequence: CDR1 MNHNS, CDR2 SASEGT. CDR3 length equals 14 residues. V shed 6 bases and J shed 0 bases, with 11 bases lying between them. The CDR3 reads CASRTRGLNTEAFF. CDR3 DNA sequence: TGTGCCAGCAGGACCAGGGGACTGAACACTGAAGCTTTCTTT.

This clone was seen once. The rearrangement uses TRBV5-4 and TRBJ1-2; 8 bases are shared with TRBD1. Per germline, CDR1 SGHNT and CDR2 YYREEE (reference sequence). Trimming took 6 bases from V and 1 from J; bases not matched to a gene: 5. This CDR3 has 14 residues. As DNA, the CDR3 is TGTGCCAGCACCCAGGGGGCGCTTAACTATGGCTACACCTTC. Protein product: CASTQGALNYGYTF. The whole variable domain, filled in from reference TRBV5-4 and TRBJ1-2, reads ETGVTQSPTHLIKTRGQQVTLRCSSQSGHNTVSWYQQALGQGPQFIFQYYREEENGRGNFPPRFSGLQFPNYSSELNVNALELDDSALYLCASTQGALNYGYTFGSGTRLTVV.

The rearrangement links TRBV2 to TRBJ2-7; D remains ambiguous. The CDR3 is made up of 14 amino acids. The V end was cut by 5 bases, the J end by 6 bases, with 17 bases between. Germline V gene lookup returns CDR1 SNHLY and CDR2 FYNNEI. CDR3 nucleotides: TGTGCCAGCAGTCCTCCCCCGGCTGTTTCCGAGCAGTACTTC. Translating gives CASSPPPAVSEQYF.

The CDR3 DNA reads TGTGCCAGTAGTAGAGGGACAGATTATGAGACCCAGTACTTC. This gives the protein CASSRGTDYETQYF. The chain joins TRBV19 to TRBJ2-5; 7 bases fit TRBD1. Germline lookup yields CDR1 LNHDA and CDR2 SQIVND (reference sequence). Trimming removed 4 bases from V and 5 bases from J; junction bases left unmatched: 7. This CDR3 comprises 14 residues.

The chain combines TRBV7-2 with TRBJ2-7, with a tentative D call TRBD1 (5 bases). Trimming cost V 1 base and J 0 bases, with 10 bases left between them. Germline V gene lookup returns CDR1 SGHTA and CDR2 FQGNSA. The CDR3 loop spans 15 amino acids. CDR3 residues: CASSLEQALSYEQYF. For the CDR3, the DNA is TGTGCCAGCAGCTTAGAACAGGCCCTCTCCTACGAGCAGTACTTC. Filled out from reference TRBV7-2 and TRBJ2-7, the complete variable domain reads GAGVSQSPSNKVTEKGKDVELRCDPISGHTALYWYRQSLGQGLEFLIYFQGNSAPDKSGLPSDRFSAERTGGSVSTLTIQRTQQEDSAVYLCASSLEQALSYEQYFGPGTRLTVT.